This T cell receptor (beta chain) originates from a study of blood T cell repertoires in COVID-19. Across the study: The cDNA or gDNA used as material had been derived from T cells, B-cell-depleted T cells, or PBMCs.

Measured with immunoSEQ multiplex PCR; TCRdb has only the in-frame clones, and not every one. The top ten hold around 12% of the sample, which has approximately 81,000 clones, about nine tenths seen once. Sequencing was done on a sample of peripheral blood. The receptor's source is a man aged 70 or older with active or convalescent COVID-19.

CDR3 in amino acids: CASSLSGQDTEAFF. The CDR3 DNA follows: TGCGCCAGCAGCTTATCGGGACAGGACACTGAAGCTTTCTTT. The V and J genes are TRBV5-1 and TRBJ1-1, with 8 bases lining up with TRBD1. The V gene end was trimmed by 2 bases and the J gene end by 3 bases; junction bases not matched to a gene: 3. The CDR3 consists of 14 residues. Germline V gene data show CDR1 as SGHRS and CDR2 as YFSETQ.